A selection of T cell receptor beta chains follows, all from one sample in a study of blood T cells in healthy people across ages. MiXCR, applied by TCRdb to the 5' RACE reads, yields one record per CDR3 protein. The table shows around 2 million distinct CDR3 sequences, with around 42% occurring only once. The sample comprised blood. These receptors originate from a human donor in good health. Each CDR3 is given with its conserved first and last residue. The D gene is left open where the match is weak. Some rows have no size entry. The others give once, few or many, or a class for an expanded clone.

clone_size,j_call,v_call,d_call,cdr3_aa,cdr3_nt
NA,TRBJ2-7,TRBV11-3,NA,CASTLEGVSDEQYF,TGTGCCAGCACCCTCGAGGGGGTTTCCGACGAGCAGTACTTC
NA,TRBJ2-5,TRBV6-6,TRBD1,CASSYQTGTGAETQYF,TGTGCCAGCAGTTACCAAACCGGGACAGGGGCAGAGACCCAGTACTTC
few,TRBJ2-1,TRBV20-1,TRBD2,CSARDSGGVNEQFF,TGCAGTGCTAGAGATAGCGGGGGGGTCAATGAGCAGTTCTTC
many,TRBJ2-3,TRBV4-1,NA,CASSQDDRVFSTDTQYF,TGCGCCAGCAGCCAAGATGACAGAGTTTTTAGCACAGATACGCAGTATTTT
NA,TRBJ1-1,TRBV7-6,NA,CASSFDTNTGAFF,TGTGCCAGCAGCTTTGACACCAACACTGGAGCTTTCTTT
NA,TRBJ2-1,TRBV12-3/TRBV12-4,NA,CAGSMTEAKQFF,TGTGCCGGCAGCATGACAGAAGCCAAGCAGTTCTTC
many,TRBJ2-3,TRBV20-1,NA,CSARVDGPTDTQYF,TGCAGTGCTAGGGTGGACGGACCGACAGATACGCAGTATTTT
NA,TRBJ1-5,TRBV20-1,NA,CSARREDQPQHF,TGCAGTGCTAGAAGGGAGGATCAGCCCCAGCATTTT
NA,TRBJ1-2,TRBV4-3,NA,CASSQDGAPGSYGYTF,TGCGCCAGCAGCCAAGATGGGGCGCCAGGGAGCTATGGCTACACCTTC
NA,TRBJ2-7,TRBV5-1,TRBD1,CASSWDRDRGSYEQYF,TGCGCCAGCAGCTGGGACCGGGACAGGGGCTCCTACGAGCAGTACTTC
few,TRBJ2-1,TRBV7-3,NA,CASSLEGGESYNEQFF,TGTGCCAGCAGCTTAGAGGGCGGGGAATCCTACAATGAGCAGTTCTTC
NA,TRBJ2-1,TRBV7-9,NA,CTSSPLRISGEQFF,TGTACCAGCAGCCCACTCCGTATATCGGGAGAGCAGTTCTTC